This T cell receptor beta chain came from a study of blood T cells in healthy people across ages. Donors each provided ten milliliters of peripheral blood. Combining a sample-barcoded 5' primer with a J-beta primer mix, a second PCR ran for roughly 7 to 12 cycles. Each cDNA molecule was tagged by a template-switch adaptor with 12 random nucleotides. TCRdb reprocessed the 5' RACE reads via MiXCR and lists one record per CDR3 protein. The repertoire holds about 900,000 distinct CDR3 sequences, with about 62% as singletons. The length of the CDR3 is 15 residues. Germline V lookup: CDR1 DFQATT, CDR2 SNEGSKA (reference sequence). V was clipped by 1 base and J by 13 bases; unmatched bases: 16.

This sequence joins TRBV20-1 and TRBJ2-4; 7 nucleotides line up with TRBD2. What was sequenced was blood. This receptor was obtained from a man aged 25 to 40 in good health. The CDR3 DNA reads TGCAGTGCTAGAGCTGAACCGGGACTATCAGAAGAGCAGTACTTC. It encodes CSARAEPGLSEEQYF.